The rows below give T cell receptor beta chains drawn from one sample of a study of metastatic and nonmetastatic thyroid tumors. With MiXCR, TCRdb reprocessed the PCR reads. The sample shows fewer than 12,000 clones, about 12% of them seen only once. Source material: blood. These receptor sequences come from a female donor with papillary thyroid cancer or a benign thyroid nodule (not recorded which). Some clones in this sample may be carry-over from other donors' samples. The CDR3 runs from the conserved cysteine through the conserved F or W. A D gene is named only where the DNA matches it firmly. Some rows mark clone size as missing; the rest say once, few, many or name a class of expanded clone.

CDR3,DNA,D,size,J,length,V
CASSQDELRETQYF,TGTGCCAGTAGCCAAGACGAGTTGAGAGAGACCCAGTACTTC,.,.,TRBJ2-5,14,TRBV3-1
CAISAQQMNTEAFF,TGTGCCATCAGTGCCCAACAGATGAACACTGAAGCTTTCTTT,.,many,TRBJ1-1,14,TRBV10-3
CSARDKGGRNYEQYF,TGCAGTGCTAGAGATAAGGGGGGCAGGAACTACGAGCAGTACTTC,.,many,TRBJ2-7,15,TRBV20-1
CAWNRGLYYEQYF,TGTGCCTGGAATAGAGGGCTATACTACGAGCAGTACTTC,.,medium-sized,TRBJ2-7,13,TRBV30
CASSLTRQDPYGYTF,TGCGCCAGCAGCCTTACGCGACAGGACCCCTATGGCTACACCTTC,.,medium-sized,TRBJ1-2,15,TRBV5-1
CASSSGRGWMMQFF,TGTGCCAGCAGCTCCGGGAGGGGATGGATGATGCAGTTCTTC,TRBD2,many,TRBJ2-1,14,TRBV28
CSVEESTGVPYGYTF,TGCAGCGTTGAAGAGTCCACAGGGGTTCCCTATGGCTACACCTTC,TRBD1,many,TRBJ1-2,15,TRBV29-1
CASSQREGENIQYF,TGTGCCAGCAGCCAGCGGGAGGGTGAAAACATTCAGTACTTC,TRBD2,many,TRBJ2-4,14,TRBV3-1
CASKGVDSYEQYF,TGTGCCAGCAAAGGGGTAGACTCCTACGAGCAGTACTTC,.,few,TRBJ2-7,13,TRBV6-2/TRBV6-3
CASSAKREVEYEQYF,TGTGCCAGCAGTGCCAAGAGGGAGGTAGAGTACGAGCAGTACTTC,.,medium-sized,TRBJ2-7,15,TRBV2
CASSLDGETQYF,TGTGCCAGCAGTTTAGACGGGGAGACCCAGTACTTC,.,many,TRBJ2-5,12,TRBV28
CASREGPQGAYNEQFF,TGTGCCAGCAGAGAGGGACCCCAGGGCGCATACAATGAGCAGTTCTTC,.,medium-sized,TRBJ2-1,16,TRBV12-3/TRBV12-4
CASSKTTGGGETQYF,TGTGCCAGCAGTAAAACCACAGGGGGGGGAGAGACCCAGTACTTC,.,medium-sized,TRBJ2-5,15,TRBV6-1
CASSGDRTDIPGDYGYTF,TGTGCCAGCAGCGGGGACCGAACCGACATCCCTGGGGACTATGGCTACACCTTC,.,medium-sized,TRBJ1-2,18,TRBV9
CSVRDRVDTQYF,TGCAGCGTCCGGGACAGGGTGGATACGCAGTATTTT,TRBD1,few,TRBJ2-3,12,TRBV29-1
CASRQGEGSPLHF,TGTGCCAGCAGACAGGGGGAGGGTTCACCCCTCCACTTT,TRBD1,medium-sized,TRBJ1-6,13,TRBV2
CASSSRQGGKLFF,TGTGCCAGCAGCTCCCGACAGGGTGGGAAACTGTTTTTT,TRBD1,many,TRBJ1-4,13,TRBV7-2
CASSLEDREADTQYF,TGTGCCAGCAGTTTAGAGGACAGGGAAGCAGATACGCAGTATTTT,TRBD1,many,TRBJ2-3,15,TRBV12-3/TRBV12-4
CAISGGAGESGELFF,TGTGCCATCAGTGGTGGGGCAGGAGAATCCGGGGAGCTGTTTTTT,.,many,TRBJ2-2,15,TRBV10-3
CASSLGGGGAGMDTEAFF,TGTGCCAGCAGCTTAGGAGGGGGGGGAGCGGGAATGGACACTGAAGCTTTCTTT,.,medium-sized,TRBJ1-1,18,TRBV7-2
CASSEGSLSYYEQYF,TGTGCCAGCAGTGAAGGGTCATTGAGCTACTACGAGCAGTACTTC,.,medium-sized,TRBJ2-7,15,TRBV2
CSVEGARENSKYYEQFF,TGCAGCGTTGAAGGAGCCAGGGAAAACTCTAAATACTATGAGCAGTTCTTC,.,many,TRBJ2-1,17,TRBV29-1
CASSLLGAGGTDTQYF,TGTGCCAGCAGCCTACTGGGAGCTGGTGGCACAGATACGCAGTATTTT,.,.,TRBJ2-3,16,TRBV11-2
CASSSGSEAFF,TGTGCCAGCAGCAGTGGTAGTGAAGCTTTCTTT,.,medium-sized,TRBJ1-1,11,TRBV6-1
CASSHGGHYGYTF,TGCGCCAGCAGCCACGGAGGCCACTATGGCTACACCTTC,.,.,TRBJ1-2,13,TRBV4-1
CASSLRGTRDTDTQYF,TGCGCCAGCAGCTTAAGAGGGACCCGTGACACAGATACGCAGTATTTT,.,many,TRBJ2-3,16,TRBV5-1
CASSLVRDTFYNEQFF,TGTGCCAGCAGTCTCGTCCGGGACACTTTTTACAATGAGCAGTTCTTC,.,many,TRBJ2-1,16,TRBV27
CASSLGASGYNEQFF,TGCGCCAGCAGCTTGGGGGCTAGCGGGTACAATGAGCAGTTCTTC,TRBD2,many,TRBJ2-1,15,TRBV5-1
CATSRAWGGPKETQYF,TGTGCCACCAGCAGAGCGTGGGGGGGCCCCAAAGAGACCCAGTACTTC,.,medium-sized,TRBJ2-5,16,TRBV15
CASSVGSYNEQFF,TGTGCCAGCAGCGTAGGGTCCTACAATGAGCAGTTCTTC,.,many,TRBJ2-1,13,TRBV9
CASSPTGLGLSLSSYEQYF,TGTGCCAGCAGCCCCACCGGACTAGGGTTAAGCTTGAGCTCCTACGAGCAGTACTTC,TRBD2,few,TRBJ2-7,19,TRBV28
CAWSGGYSQETQYF,TGTGCCTGGAGTGGGGGTTATAGCCAAGAGACCCAGTACTTC,.,.,TRBJ2-5,14,TRBV30
CASSQGLAGYNEQFF,TGTGCCAGCAGCCAAGGCCTAGCGGGCTACAATGAGCAGTTCTTC,TRBD2,many,TRBJ2-1,15,TRBV3-1
CASSLFLGDRNTEAFF,TGTGCCAGCAGTTTATTTTTGGGGGACAGAAACACTGAAGCTTTCTTT,TRBD1,medium-sized,TRBJ1-1,16,TRBV27
CSAGGPSTDTQYF,TGCAGTGCGGGGGGCCCCAGCACAGATACGCAGTATTTT,.,many,TRBJ2-3,13,TRBV20-1
CASSFGDSQETQYF,TGTGCCAGCAGTTTTGGGGACAGCCAAGAGACCCAGTACTTC,TRBD1,many,TRBJ2-5,14,TRBV27
CASSLSRQTLHF,TGTGCCAGCAGTTTATCCCGACAGACCCTCCACTTT,.,medium-sized,TRBJ1-6,12,TRBV28
CASSSWTGSNEQFF,TGTGCCAGCAGCTCATGGACAGGGTCCAATGAGCAGTTCTTC,TRBD1,many,TRBJ2-1,14,TRBV9
CASTPTSGSTDTQYF,TGTGCCAGCACCCCGACTAGCGGGAGCACAGATACGCAGTATTTT,TRBD2,many,TRBJ2-3,15,TRBV3-1
CASSPRDSTMNTEAFF,TGCGCCAGCAGCCCCCGGGATTCCACTATGAACACTGAAGCTTTCTTT,.,many,TRBJ1-1,16,TRBV5-1
CAWSSGGSRYEQYF,TGTGCCTGGAGTAGTGGTGGATCCCGCTACGAGCAGTACTTC,.,once,TRBJ2-7,14,TRBV30